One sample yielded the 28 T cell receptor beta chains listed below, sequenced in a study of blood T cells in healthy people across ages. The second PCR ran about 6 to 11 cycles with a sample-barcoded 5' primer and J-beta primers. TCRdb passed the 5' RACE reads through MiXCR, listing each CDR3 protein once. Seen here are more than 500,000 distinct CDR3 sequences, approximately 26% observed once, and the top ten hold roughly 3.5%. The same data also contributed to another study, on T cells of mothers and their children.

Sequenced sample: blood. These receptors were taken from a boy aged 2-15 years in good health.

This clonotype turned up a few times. The CDR3 loop is CASSPTAGAGYTF. The CDR3, as DNA: TGTGCCAGCAGCCCGACAGCAGGGGCTGGCTACACCTTC. The rearrangement joins TRBV7-3 to TRBJ1-2; D is possibly TRBD1 (6 bases). V shed 5 bases and J shed 7 bases, with 14 bases lying between them. The CDR3 has 13 amino acids. Germline assignment: CDR1 SGHTA and CDR2 FQGTGA.

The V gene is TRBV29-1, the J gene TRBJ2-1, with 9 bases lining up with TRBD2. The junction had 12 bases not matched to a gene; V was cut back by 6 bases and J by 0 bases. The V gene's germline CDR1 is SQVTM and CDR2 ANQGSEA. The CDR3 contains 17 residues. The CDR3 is CSVSGTSGPHSYNEQFF. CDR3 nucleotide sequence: TGCAGCGTCTCGGGTACTAGCGGGCCACACTCCTACAATGAGCAGTTCTTC.

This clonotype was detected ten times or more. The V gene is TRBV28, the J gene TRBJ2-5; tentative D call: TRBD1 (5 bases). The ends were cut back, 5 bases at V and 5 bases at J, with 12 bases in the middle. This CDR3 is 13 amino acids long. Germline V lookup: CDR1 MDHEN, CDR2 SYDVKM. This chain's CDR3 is CASSRQGWETQYF. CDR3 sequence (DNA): TGTGCCAGCAGTCGGCAGGGTTGGGAGACCCAGTACTTC. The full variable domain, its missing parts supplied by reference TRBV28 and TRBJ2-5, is DVKVTQSSRYLVKRTGEKVFLECVQDMDHENMFWYRQDPGLGLRLIYFSYDVKMKEKGDIPEGYSVSREKKERFSLILESASTNQTSMYLCASSRQGWETQYFGPGTRLLVL.

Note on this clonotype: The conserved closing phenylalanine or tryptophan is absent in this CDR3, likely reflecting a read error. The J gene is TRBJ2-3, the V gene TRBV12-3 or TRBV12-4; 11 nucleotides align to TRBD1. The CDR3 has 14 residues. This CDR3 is CASRRTGGADAQYS. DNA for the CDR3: TGTGCCAGCAGGAGGACAGGGGGCGCAGATGCGCAGTATTCC.

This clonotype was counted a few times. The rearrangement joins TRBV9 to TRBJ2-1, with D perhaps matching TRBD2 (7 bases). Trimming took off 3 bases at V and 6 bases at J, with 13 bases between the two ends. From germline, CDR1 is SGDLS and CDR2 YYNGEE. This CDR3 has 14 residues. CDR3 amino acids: CASSGGGAPNEQFF. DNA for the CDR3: TGTGCCAGCAGCGGAGGGGGGGCCCCCAATGAGCAGTTCTTC.

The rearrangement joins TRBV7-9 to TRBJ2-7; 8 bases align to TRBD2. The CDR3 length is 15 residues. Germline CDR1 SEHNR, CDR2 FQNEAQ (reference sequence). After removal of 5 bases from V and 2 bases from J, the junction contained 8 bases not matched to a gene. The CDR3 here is CASSLVKRETYEQYF. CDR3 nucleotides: TGTGCCAGCAGCCTCGTAAAGCGGGAGACCTACGAGCAGTACTTC. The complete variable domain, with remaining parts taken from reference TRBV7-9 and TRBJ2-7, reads DTGVSQNPRHKITKRGQNVTFRCDPISEHNRLYWYRQTLGQGPEFLTYFQNEAQLEKSRLLSDRFSAERPKGSFSTLEIQRTEQGDSAMYLCASSLVKRETYEQYFGPGTRLTVT.

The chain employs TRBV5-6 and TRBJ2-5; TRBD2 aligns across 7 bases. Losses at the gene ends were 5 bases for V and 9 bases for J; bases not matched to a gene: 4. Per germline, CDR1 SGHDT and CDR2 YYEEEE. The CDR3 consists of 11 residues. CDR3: CASSSRGAQYF. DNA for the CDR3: TGTGCCAGCAGTTCCCGGGGGGCCCAGTACTTC.

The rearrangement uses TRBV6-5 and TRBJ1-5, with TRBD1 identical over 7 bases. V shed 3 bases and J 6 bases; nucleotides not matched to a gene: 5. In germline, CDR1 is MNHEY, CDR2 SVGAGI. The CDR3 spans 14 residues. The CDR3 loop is CASSYQAGGQPQHF. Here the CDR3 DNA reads TGTGCCAGCAGTTATCAGGCAGGGGGTCAGCCCCAGCATTTT.

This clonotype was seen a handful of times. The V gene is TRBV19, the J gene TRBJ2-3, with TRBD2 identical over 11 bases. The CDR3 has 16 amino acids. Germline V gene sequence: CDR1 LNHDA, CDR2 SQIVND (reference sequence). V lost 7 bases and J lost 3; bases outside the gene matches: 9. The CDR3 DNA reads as TGTGCCAGTAAACCACTAGCGGGAGAGGGTACAGATACGCAGTATTTT. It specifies CASKPLAGEGTDTQYF.

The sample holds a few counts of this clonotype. The CDR3 DNA is TGTGCCAGCAGTGAAAGCGGGAGGATCCACGAGCAGTACTTC. Protein sequence: CASSESGRIHEQYF. The chain couples TRBV2 to TRBJ2-7; 9 bases match TRBD2. CDR1 SNHLY and CDR2 FYNNEI come from the germline V gene. V dropped 2 bases and J dropped 5; count of bases not matched to a gene: 4. The CDR3 consists of 14 residues. Supplemented by reference TRBV2 and TRBJ2-7, the full variable domain reads EPEVTQTPSHQVTQMGQEVILRCVPISNHLYFYWYRQILGQKVEFLVSFYNNEISEKSEIFDDQFSVERPDGSNFTLKIRSTKLEDSAMYFCASSESGRIHEQYFGPGTRLTVT.

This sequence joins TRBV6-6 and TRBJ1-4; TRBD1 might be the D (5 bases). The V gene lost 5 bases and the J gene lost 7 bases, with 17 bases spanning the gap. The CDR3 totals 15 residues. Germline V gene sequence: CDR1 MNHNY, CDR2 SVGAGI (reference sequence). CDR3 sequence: CASSQRGGGSEKLFF. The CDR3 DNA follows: TGTGCCAGCAGTCAGCGGGGTGGGGGAAGTGAAAAACTGTTTTTT.

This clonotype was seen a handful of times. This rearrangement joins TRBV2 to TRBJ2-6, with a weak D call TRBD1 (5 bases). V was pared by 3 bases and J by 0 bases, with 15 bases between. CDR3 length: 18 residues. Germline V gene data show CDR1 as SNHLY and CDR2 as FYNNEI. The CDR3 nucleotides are TGTGCCAGCAGTGATCTACAGGTTACCATCTCTGGGGCCAACGTCCTGACTTTC. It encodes CASSDLQVTISGANVLTF.

CDR3 sequence: CASSLYRGSYEQYF. The CDR3 region has the DNA TGCGCCAGCAGCTTGTATAGGGGTTCCTACGAGCAGTACTTC. The chain has TRBV5-1 and TRBJ2-7; a possible D gene is TRBD1 (5 bases). The germline gives CDR1 SGHRS, CDR2 YFSETQ. This CDR3 spans 14 amino acids. V was pared by 1 base and J by 1 base, with 9 bases between.

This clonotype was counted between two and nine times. CDR3 in amino acids: CASSLGGRDEAFF. The CDR3 DNA is TGTGCCAGCAGCTTGGGGGGGCGGGATGAAGCTTTCTTT. The V gene is TRBV7-8, the J gene TRBJ1-1, with a weak D call TRBD1 (6 bases). With 3 bases removed from V and 7 bases from J, the gap between germline ends came to 12 bases. The length of the CDR3 is 13 residues. Germline CDR1 reads SGHVS; CDR2 reads FQNEAQ.

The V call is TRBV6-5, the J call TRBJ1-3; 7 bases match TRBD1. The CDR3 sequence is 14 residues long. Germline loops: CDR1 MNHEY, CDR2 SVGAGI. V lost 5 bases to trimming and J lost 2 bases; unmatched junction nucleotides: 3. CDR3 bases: TGTGCCAGCAGTCAGGGGGTCGCTGGAAACACCATATATTTT. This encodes CASSQGVAGNTIYF.

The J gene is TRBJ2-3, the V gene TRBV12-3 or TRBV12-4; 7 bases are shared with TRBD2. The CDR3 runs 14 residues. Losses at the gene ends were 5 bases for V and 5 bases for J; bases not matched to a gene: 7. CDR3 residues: CASSVLGREDTQYF. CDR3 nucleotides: TGTGCCAGCAGTGTTCTAGGGAGGGAAGATACGCAGTATTTT.

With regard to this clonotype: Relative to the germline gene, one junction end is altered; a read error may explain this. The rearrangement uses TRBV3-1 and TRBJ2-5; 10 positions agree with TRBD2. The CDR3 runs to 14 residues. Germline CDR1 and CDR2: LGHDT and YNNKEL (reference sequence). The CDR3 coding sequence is TGTGCCAGCAGCCAAGATATCGGACTAGCGGCCCGGCACTTC. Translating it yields CASSQDIGLAARHF.

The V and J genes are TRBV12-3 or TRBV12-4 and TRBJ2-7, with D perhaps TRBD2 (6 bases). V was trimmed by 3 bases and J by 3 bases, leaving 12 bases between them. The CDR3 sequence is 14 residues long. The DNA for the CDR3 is TGTGCCAGCAGTTTGGTCCCGGAGGGCTACGAGCAGTACTTC. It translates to CASSLVPEGYEQYF.

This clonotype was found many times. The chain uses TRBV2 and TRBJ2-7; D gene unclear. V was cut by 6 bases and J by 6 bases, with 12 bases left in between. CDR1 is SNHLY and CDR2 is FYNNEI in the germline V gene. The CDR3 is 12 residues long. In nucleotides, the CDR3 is TGTGCCAGCAGCCCCACCTTTGGCGAGCAGTACTTC. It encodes CASSPTFGEQYF.

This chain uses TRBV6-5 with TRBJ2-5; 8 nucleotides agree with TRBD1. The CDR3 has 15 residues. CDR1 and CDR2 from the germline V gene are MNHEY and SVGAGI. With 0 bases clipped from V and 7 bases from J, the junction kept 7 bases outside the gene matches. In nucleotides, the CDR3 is TGTGCCAGCAGTTACTCGCCTGGACAGGGTGGGACCCAGTACTTC. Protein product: CASSYSPGQGGTQYF.

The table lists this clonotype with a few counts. The CDR3 here is CASRSSGSPNEQFF. For the CDR3, the DNA is TGTGCCAGCAGGTCTAGCGGGAGTCCCAATGAGCAGTTCTTC. The rearrangement links TRBV27 to TRBJ2-5; 10 bases agree with TRBD2. TRBJ2-1 matches the DNA end more closely, so the J call is doubtful. Germline-derived CDR1 and CDR2 are MNHEY and SMNVEV (reference sequence). The CDR3 sequence is 14 residues long.

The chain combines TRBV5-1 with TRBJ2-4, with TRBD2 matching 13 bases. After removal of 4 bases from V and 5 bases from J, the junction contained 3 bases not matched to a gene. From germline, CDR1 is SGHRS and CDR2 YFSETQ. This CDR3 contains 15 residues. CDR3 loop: CASSEGLAGQNIQYF. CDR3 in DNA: TGCGCCAGCAGCGAGGGACTAGCGGGACAAAACATTCAGTACTTC. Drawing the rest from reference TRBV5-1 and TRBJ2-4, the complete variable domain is KAGVTQTPRYLIKTRGQQVTLSCSPISGHRSVSWYQQTPGQGLQFLFEYFSETQRNKGNFPGRFSGRQFSNSRSEMNVSTLELGDSALYLCASSEGLAGQNIQYFGAGTRLSVL.

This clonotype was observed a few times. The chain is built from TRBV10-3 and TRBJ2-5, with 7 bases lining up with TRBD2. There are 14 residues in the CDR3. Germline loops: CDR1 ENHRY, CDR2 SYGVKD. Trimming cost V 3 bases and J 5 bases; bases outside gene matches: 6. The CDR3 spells CAISDRRGGETQYF. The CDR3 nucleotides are TGTGCCATCAGTGACCGAAGGGGAGGGGAGACCCAGTACTTC.

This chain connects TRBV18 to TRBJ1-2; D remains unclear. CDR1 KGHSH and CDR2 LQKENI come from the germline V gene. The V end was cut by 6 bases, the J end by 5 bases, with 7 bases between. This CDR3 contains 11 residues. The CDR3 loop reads CASSREYGYTF. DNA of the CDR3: TGTGCCAGCTCTCGTGAGTATGGCTACACCTTC.

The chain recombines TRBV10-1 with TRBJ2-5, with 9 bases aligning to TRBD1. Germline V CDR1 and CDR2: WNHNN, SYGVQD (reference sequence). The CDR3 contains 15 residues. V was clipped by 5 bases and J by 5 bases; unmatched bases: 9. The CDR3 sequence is CASSSGQGLWETQYF. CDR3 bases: TGCGCCAGCAGTTCGGGACAGGGATTGTGGGAGACCCAGTACTTC.

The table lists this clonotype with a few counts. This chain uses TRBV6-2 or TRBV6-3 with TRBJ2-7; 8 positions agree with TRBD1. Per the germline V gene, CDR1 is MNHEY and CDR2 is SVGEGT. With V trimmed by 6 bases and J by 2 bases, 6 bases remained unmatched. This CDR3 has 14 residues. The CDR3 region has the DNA TGTGCCAGCAGGGGGACAGGCCCTCCCTACGAGCAGTACTTC. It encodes CASRGTGPPYEQYF.

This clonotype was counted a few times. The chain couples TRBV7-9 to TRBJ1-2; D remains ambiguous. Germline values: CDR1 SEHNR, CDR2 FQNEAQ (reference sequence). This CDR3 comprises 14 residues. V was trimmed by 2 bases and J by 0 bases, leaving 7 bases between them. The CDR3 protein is CASSLLSPNYGYTF. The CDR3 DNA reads TGTGCCAGCAGCTTACTCAGTCCTAACTATGGCTACACCTTC.

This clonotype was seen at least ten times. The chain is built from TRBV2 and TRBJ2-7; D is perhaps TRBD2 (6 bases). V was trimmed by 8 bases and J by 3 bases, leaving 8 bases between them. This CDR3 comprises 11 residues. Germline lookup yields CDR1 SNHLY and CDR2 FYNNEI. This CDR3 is CASGTGYEQYF. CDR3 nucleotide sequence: TGTGCCAGCGGGACTGGCTACGAGCAGTACTTC.